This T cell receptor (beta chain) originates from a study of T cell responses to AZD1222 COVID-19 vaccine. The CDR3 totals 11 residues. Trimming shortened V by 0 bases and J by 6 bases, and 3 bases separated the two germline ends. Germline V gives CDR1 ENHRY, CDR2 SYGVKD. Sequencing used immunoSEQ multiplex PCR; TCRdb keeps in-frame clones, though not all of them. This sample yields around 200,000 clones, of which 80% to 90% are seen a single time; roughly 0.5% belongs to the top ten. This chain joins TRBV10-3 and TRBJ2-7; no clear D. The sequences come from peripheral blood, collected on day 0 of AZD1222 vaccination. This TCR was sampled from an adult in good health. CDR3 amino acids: CAISESFEQYF. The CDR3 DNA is TGTGCCATCAGTGAGTCGTTCGAGCAGTACTTC.